This T cell receptor (beta chain) was sequenced during a study of blood T cell repertoires in COVID-19. Study as a whole: Samples taken during acute and convalescent COVID-19 were collected in the United States, Italy and Spain. From T cells, B-cell-depleted T cells, or PBMCs came the material, which was cDNA or gDNA.

CDR1 is MNHEY, CDR2 SVGAGI, per germline. There are 15 residues in the CDR3. V gave up 6 bases and J gave up 5 bases, with 17 bases separating them. As handled by the study authors: Amplification from reference gene primers served as the basis for estimated nucleated cell counts. Produced via immunoSEQ multiplex PCR; TCRdb's table is partial and in-frame only. For V, J and clone size, that table is used; D and trimming come from the DNA. The sample contains hundreds of thousands of clones, 70% to 90% of which appear only once. Sequences were obtained from peripheral blood. The sequence derives from a man aged 45-65 years with active or convalescent COVID-19. The chain carries TRBV6-5 and TRBJ2-1; perhaps TRBD2 as D (6 bases). The CDR3 nucleotides are TGTGCCAGCAGCACAGATAGCGGTTCTAACAATGAGCAGTTCTTC. Its translation is CASSTDSGSNNEQFF.